The 18 T cell receptor beta chains below were found in one sample sequenced in a study of T cell repertoires in cytomegalovirus infection. One entry per CDR3 protein, called by TCRdb with MiXCR from the reads. The sample contains under 250,000 distinct CDR3 sequences, approximately 13% of which appear only once. The sequencing sample was made of PBMCs. The receptor source for this set is a human donor in good health (CMV status not recorded). Some clones in this sample may be carry-over from other donors' samples.

This clonotype occurred many times. The CDR3 is CASSIDGAPGQGLPYGYTF. The CDR3 bases are TGTGCCAGTAGTATAGACGGGGCCCCGGGACAGGGTCTACCCTATGGCTACACCTTC. This sequence joins TRBV19 and TRBJ1-2; 9 bases match TRBD1. This CDR3 comprises 19 residues. Germline CDR1 LNHDA, CDR2 SQIVND (reference sequence). V shed 0 bases and J 4 bases; nucleotides not matched to a gene: 15. Based on the CDR3 plus reference TRBV19 and TRBJ1-2, the full variable domain is DGGITQSPKYLFRKEGQNVTLSCEQNLNHDAMYWYRQDPGQGLRLIYYSQIVNDFQKGDIAEGYSVSREKKESFPLTVTSAQKNPTAFYLCASSIDGAPGQGLPYGYTFGSGTRLTVV.

This clonotype was picked up many times. V is TRBV7-2 and J is TRBJ2-2; a weak D match, TRBD2 (5 bases). V gave up 1 base and J gave up 3 bases, with 9 bases separating them. The CDR3 sequence is 15 residues long. Germline CDR1 SGHTA, CDR2 FQGNSA. The CDR3: CASSLGRVDTGELFF. In nucleotides, the CDR3 is TGTGCCAGCAGCTTAGGGCGGGTGGACACCGGGGAGCTGTTTTTT. The variable domain in full, with the rest retrieved from reference TRBV7-2 and TRBJ2-2, is GAGVSQSPSNKVTEKGKDVELRCDPISGHTALYWYRQSLGQGLEFLIYFQGNSAPDKSGLPSDRFSAERTGGSVSTLTIQRTQQEDSAVYLCASSLGRVDTGELFFGEGSRLTVL.

This clonotype was counted at least ten times. The rearrangement uses TRBV6-5 and TRBJ2-5; the D gene is possibly TRBD1 (6 bases). The CDR3 contains 17 residues. Germline V gene sequence: CDR1 MNHEY, CDR2 SVGAGI. Trimming shortened V by 2 bases and J by 1 base, and 17 bases separated the two germline ends. The CDR3 DNA is TGTGCCAGCAGTTACAGGAGACAGGCCGACCTCCAAGAGACCCAGTACTTC. The encoded protein is CASSYRRQADLQETQYF.

The chain employs TRBV19 and TRBJ1-5; D might be TRBD1 (6 bases). Trimming stripped 3 bases from V and 7 bases from J, with 7 bases between. The V gene's germline CDR1 is LNHDA and CDR2 SQIVND (reference sequence). This CDR3 spans 12 amino acids. The CDR3 loop reads CASSIGGQPQHF. The CDR3 nucleotides read TGTGCCAGTAGTATCGGGGGCCAGCCCCAGCATTTT.

The chain uses TRBV20-1 and TRBJ2-7, with D hard to call. Germline loops: CDR1 DFQATT, CDR2 SNEGSKA (reference sequence). V gave up 5 bases and J gave up 0 bases, with 14 bases separating them. This CDR3 region has 14 residues. CDR3: CSALDSTSSYEQYF. For the CDR3, the DNA is TGCAGTGCTCTTGACTCAACAAGCTCCTACGAGCAGTACTTC.

This chain connects TRBV20-1 to TRBJ2-1; 10 nucleotides line up with TRBD2. Germline CDR1 is DFQATT and CDR2 is SNEGSKA (reference sequence). The CDR3 runs to 13 residues. The ends lost 8 bases at V and 7 bases at J; junction bases unmatched: 8. Written as DNA, the CDR3 is TGCAGTCCAGTGGCTAGCGGGAGTAATGAGCAGTTCTTC. Translated, it gives CSPVASGSNEQFF.

This rearrangement joins TRBV6-4 to TRBJ2-1, with D perhaps matching TRBD2 (5 bases). There are 15 residues in the CDR3. CDR1 is MRHNA and CDR2 is SNTAGT in the germline V gene. Trimming took off 3 bases at V and 6 bases at J, with 15 bases between the two ends. The CDR3 nucleotides read TGTGCCAGCAGTGAGGTTGCGGGCGAAGGCAATGAGCAGTTCTTC. Protein: CASSEVAGEGNEQFF.

The chain combines TRBV5-6 with TRBJ2-5; 9 nucleotides line up with TRBD2. CDR3 length: 16 residues. The germline CDR1 and CDR2 sequences are SGHDT and YYEEEE. Losses at the gene ends were 0 bases for V and 2 bases for J; bases not matched to a gene: 5. In DNA form, the CDR3 reads TGTGCCAGCAGCTTGGACAGCGGGAGGTTTCAAGAGACCCAGTACTTC. Its protein is CASSLDSGRFQETQYF.

The table lists this clonotype with many counts. The V gene is TRBV7-2, the J gene TRBJ2-5; no clear D gene. In germline, CDR1 is SGHTA, CDR2 FQGNSA. V was clipped by 2 bases and J by 4 bases, with 14 bases between them. The length of the CDR3 is 15 residues. The CDR3 nucleotides are TGTGCCAGCAGCTTACCCGGACCCCGCGGAGAGACCCAGTACTTC. Translation gives CASSLPGPRGETQYF.

The gene calls are TRBV4-2 and TRBJ2-5, with 10 bases that match TRBD2. Germline trimming cut 1 base from V and 1 base from J; bases unmatched to any gene: 3. The CDR3 has 16 amino acids. Germline V gene sequence: CDR1 LGHNA, CDR2 YNFKEQ. CDR3 in amino acids: CASSQGPSGSQETQYF. CDR3 DNA: TGTGCCAGCAGCCAAGGGCCTAGCGGGAGCCAAGAGACCCAGTACTTC.

V usage is TRBV27 and J usage is TRBJ1-5, with a possible D match to TRBD1 (6 bases). V lost 6 bases to trimming and J lost 2 bases, with 11 bases between them. Germline V CDR1 and CDR2: MNHEY, SMNVEV (reference sequence). The CDR3 covers 14 residues. The CDR3 region is CASRRGVGNQPQHF. Written as DNA, the CDR3 is TGTGCCAGCAGGAGGGGGGTCGGCAATCAGCCCCAGCATTTT.

This clonotype showed up just a few times. CDR3 sequence reads: CSVWLAGAGELFF. The CDR3 coding sequence is TGCAGCGTTTGGCTAGCGGGAGCCGGGGAGCTGTTTTTT. This chain uses TRBV29-1 with TRBJ2-2, with 10 bases fitting TRBD2. Losses at the gene ends were 5 bases for V and 6 bases for J; bases not matched to a gene: 3. The CDR3 runs 13 residues. The V gene's germline CDR1 is SQVTM and CDR2 ANQGSEA.

This clonotype was picked up a small number of times. The V call is TRBV12-3 or TRBV12-4, the J call TRBJ2-1; possibly TRBD2 for D (5 bases). The CDR3 runs 16 residues. V lost 5 bases and J 4 bases, leaving 18 bases between the germline ends. CDR3 amino acids: CASSTGGNLGYNEQFF. CDR3 coding DNA: TGTGCCAGCAGTACTGGAGGAAACTTAGGATACAATGAGCAGTTCTTC.

The sample holds a few counts of this clonotype. The genes are TRBV5-1 and TRBJ2-3; no reliable D call. This CDR3 contains 15 residues. CDR1 is SGHRS, CDR2 YFSETQ, per germline. The ends were cut back, 4 bases at V and 2 bases at J, with 14 bases in the middle. CDR3 DNA sequence: TGCGCCAGCAGCCTTCCCGGGTCCAACACAGATACGCAGTATTTT. Translating it yields CASSLPGSNTDTQYF. Using reference TRBV5-1 and TRBJ2-3 for the parts outside the CDR3, the full variable domain is KAGVTQTPRYLIKTRGQQVTLSCSPISGHRSVSWYQQTPGQGLQFLFEYFSETQRNKGNFPGRFSGRQFSNSRSEMNVSTLELGDSALYLCASSLPGSNTDTQYFGPGTRLTVL.

The chain links TRBV5-1 to TRBJ1-6, with 10 bases that match TRBD1. Trimming cost V 5 bases and J 11 bases; bases outside gene matches: 7. CDR1 and CDR2 (germline): SGHRS, YFSETQ. This CDR3 has 14 amino acids. The CDR3 loop is CASSRDRGETPLHF. The CDR3 DNA reads as TGCGCCAGCAGTCGGGACAGGGGAGAGACACCCCTCCACTTT.

This clonotype occurred many times. V gene TRBV7-6 combines with J gene TRBJ2-3; a weak D match, TRBD1 (6 bases). The CDR3 runs 13 residues. The V end was cut by 4 bases, the J end by 5 bases, with 10 bases between. Germline loops: CDR1 SGHVS, CDR2 FNYEAQ. CDR3 amino acids: CASSSEQGDTQYF. The CDR3, as DNA: TGTGCCAGCAGCTCCGAACAGGGAGATACGCAGTATTTT. Full variable domain (rest looked up from reference TRBV7-6 and TRBJ2-3): GAGVSQSPRYKVTKRGQDVALRCDPISGHVSLYWYRQALGQGPEFLTYFNYEAQQDKSGLPNDRFSAERPEGSISTLTIQRTEQRDSAMYRCASSSEQGDTQYFGPGTRLTVL.

This clonotype was picked up many times. The gene calls are TRBV7-2 and TRBJ2-3, with D unclear. V lost 1 base, J lost 6 bases, and 14 bases lay in between. Germline CDR1 is SGHTA and CDR2 is FQGNSA. The CDR3 totals 15 residues. In DNA, the CDR3 is TGTGCCAGCAGCTTAGAAGGTCTAGAAACGGATACGCAGTATTTT. It translates to CASSLEGLETDTQYF.

The chain carries TRBV28 and TRBJ1-4; D may be TRBD1 (6 bases). Germline V CDR1 and CDR2: MDHEN, SYDVKM. The V end lost 2 bases, the J end lost 4 bases, and 11 bases lay between the germline ends. CDR3 length equals 15 residues. CDR3 in amino acids: CASSLPGGVNEKLFF. The CDR3 coding sequence is TGTGCCAGCAGTTTACCCGGGGGCGTTAATGAAAAACTGTTTTTT. Drawing the rest from reference TRBV28 and TRBJ1-4, the complete variable domain is DVKVTQSSRYLVKRTGEKVFLECVQDMDHENMFWYRQDPGLGLRLIYFSYDVKMKEKGDIPEGYSVSREKKERFSLILESASTNQTSMYLCASSLPGGVNEKLFFGSGTQLSVL.